The T cell receptor beta chain described here comes from a study of blood T cells in healthy people across ages. Regarding this clonotype: Its cognate antigen is unknown.

The second PCR ran roughly 6 to 12 cycles with a sample-barcoded 5' primer and J-beta primers. Every sample gave at least 2.5 million paired-end reads containing CDR3. Each CDR3 protein gets one entry after TCRdb re-called the 5' RACE reads with MiXCR. The sample lists about 680,000 distinct CDR3 sequences; more than 40% were seen once. Points from the study as a whole: Estimates drawn from one million T cells were deemed to understate diversity. Observed TCR beta diversity per million T cells went down as age went up. This fall followed a roughly linear course with age.

CDR3 length: 14 residues. The V gene end was trimmed by 6 bases and the J gene end by 3 bases; junction bases not matched to a gene: 7. In germline, CDR1 is DFQATT, CDR2 SNEGSKA (reference sequence). The chain uses TRBV20-1 and TRBJ2-3; 9 bases align to TRBD1. This receptor was obtained from an older woman in good health. Sequencing used blood. As DNA, the CDR3 is TGCAGTGCCCGACGGGGACAGGGAACAGATACGCAGTATTTT. Amino acid sequence: CSARRGQGTDTQYF.